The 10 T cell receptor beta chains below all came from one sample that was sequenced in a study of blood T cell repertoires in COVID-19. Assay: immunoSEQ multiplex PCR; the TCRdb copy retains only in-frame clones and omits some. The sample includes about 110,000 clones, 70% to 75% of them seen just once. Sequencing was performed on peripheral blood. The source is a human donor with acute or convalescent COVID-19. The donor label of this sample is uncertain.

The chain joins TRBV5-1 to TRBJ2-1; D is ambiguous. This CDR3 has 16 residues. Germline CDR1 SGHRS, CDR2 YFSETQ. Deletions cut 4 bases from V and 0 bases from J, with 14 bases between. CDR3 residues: CASSLPQLGSYNEQFF. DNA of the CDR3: TGCGCCAGCAGCCTACCACAGTTAGGCTCCTACAATGAGCAGTTCTTC.

The CDR3, as DNA: TGTGCCAGTAGTATCAATCAGGGAGGCGGCTACACCTTC. As protein: CASSINQGGGYTF. The chain uses TRBV19 and TRBJ1-2; TRBD1 is a possible D gene (5 bases). The CDR3 runs 13 residues. The germline gives CDR1 LNHDA, CDR2 SQIVND (reference sequence). V lost 3 bases and J lost 8, with 13 bases in between.

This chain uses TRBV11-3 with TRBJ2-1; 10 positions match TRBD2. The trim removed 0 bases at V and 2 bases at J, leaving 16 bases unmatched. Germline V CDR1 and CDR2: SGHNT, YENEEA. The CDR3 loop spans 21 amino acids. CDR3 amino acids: CASSLEQRGGLLINPYNEQFF. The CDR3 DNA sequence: TGTGCCAGCAGCTTAGAGCAGCGGGGGGGCCTTTTGATCAACCCCTACAATGAGCAGTTCTTC. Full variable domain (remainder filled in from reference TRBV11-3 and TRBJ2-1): EAGVVQSPRYKIIEKKQPVAFWCNPISGHNTLYWYLQNLGQGPELLIRYENEEAVDDSQLPKDRFSAERLKGVDSTLKIQPAELGDSAVYLCASSLEQRGGLLINPYNEQFFGPGTRLTVL.

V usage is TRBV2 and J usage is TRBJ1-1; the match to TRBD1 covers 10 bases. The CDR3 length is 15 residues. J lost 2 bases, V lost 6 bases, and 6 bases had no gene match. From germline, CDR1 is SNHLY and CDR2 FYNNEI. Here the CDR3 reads CASRADRGRNTEAFF. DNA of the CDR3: TGTGCCAGCAGAGCTGACAGGGGGCGAAACACTGAAGCTTTCTTT.

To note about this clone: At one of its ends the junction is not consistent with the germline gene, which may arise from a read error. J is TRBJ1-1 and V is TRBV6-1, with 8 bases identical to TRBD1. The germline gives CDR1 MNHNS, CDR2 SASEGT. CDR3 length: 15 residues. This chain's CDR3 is CASSEAEAGGAEAFF. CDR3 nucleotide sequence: TGTGCCAGCAGTGAAGCGGAAGCAGGGGGCGCTGAGGCTTTCTTT.

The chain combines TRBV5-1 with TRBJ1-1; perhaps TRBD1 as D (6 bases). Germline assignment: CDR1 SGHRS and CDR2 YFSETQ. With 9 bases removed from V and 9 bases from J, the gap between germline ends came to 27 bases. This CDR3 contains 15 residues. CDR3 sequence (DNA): TGCGCCACCCGGGAGGGGTCAGGGGCGGGACTCCAAGCTTTCTTT. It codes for CATREGSGAGLQAFF.

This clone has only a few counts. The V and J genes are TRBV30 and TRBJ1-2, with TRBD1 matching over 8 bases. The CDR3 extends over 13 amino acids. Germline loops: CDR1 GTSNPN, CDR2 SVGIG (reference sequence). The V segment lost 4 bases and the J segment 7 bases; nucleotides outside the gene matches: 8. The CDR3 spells CAWNTGGYRGYTF. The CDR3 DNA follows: TGTGCCTGGAATACAGGGGGTTATCGTGGCTACACCTTC.

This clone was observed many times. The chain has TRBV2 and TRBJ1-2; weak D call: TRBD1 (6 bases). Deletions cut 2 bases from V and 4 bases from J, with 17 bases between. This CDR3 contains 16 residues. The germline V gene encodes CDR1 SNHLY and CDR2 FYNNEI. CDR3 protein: CASSERRLTGSYGYTF. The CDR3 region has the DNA TGTGCCAGCAGTGAAAGGCGACTAACAGGGAGCTATGGCTACACCTTC.

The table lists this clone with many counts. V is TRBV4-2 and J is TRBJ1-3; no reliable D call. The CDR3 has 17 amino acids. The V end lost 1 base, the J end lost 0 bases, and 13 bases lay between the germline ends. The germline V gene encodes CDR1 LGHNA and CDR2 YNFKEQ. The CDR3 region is CASSQVVRSGSGNTIYF. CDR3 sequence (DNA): TGTGCCAGCAGCCAAGTTGTTCGTAGCGGCTCTGGAAACACCATATATTTT.

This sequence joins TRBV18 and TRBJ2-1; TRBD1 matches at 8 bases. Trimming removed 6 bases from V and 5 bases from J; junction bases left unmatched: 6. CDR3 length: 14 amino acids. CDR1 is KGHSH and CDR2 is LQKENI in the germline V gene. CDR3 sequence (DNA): TGTGCCAGCTCGCGACAGGGGCAAAACAATGAGCAGTTCTTC. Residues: CASSRQGQNNEQFF.